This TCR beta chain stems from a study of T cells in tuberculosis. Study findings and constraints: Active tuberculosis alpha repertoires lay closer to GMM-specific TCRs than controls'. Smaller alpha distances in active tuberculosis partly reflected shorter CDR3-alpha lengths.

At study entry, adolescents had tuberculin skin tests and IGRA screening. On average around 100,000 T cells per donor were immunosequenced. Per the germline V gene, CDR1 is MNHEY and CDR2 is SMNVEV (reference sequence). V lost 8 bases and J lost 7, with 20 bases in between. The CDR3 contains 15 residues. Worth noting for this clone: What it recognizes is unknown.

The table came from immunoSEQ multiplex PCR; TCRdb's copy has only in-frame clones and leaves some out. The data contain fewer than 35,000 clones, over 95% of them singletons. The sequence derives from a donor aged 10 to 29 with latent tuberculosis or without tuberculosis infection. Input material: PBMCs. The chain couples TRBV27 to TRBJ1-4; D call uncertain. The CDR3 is CASGLDAREAEKLFF. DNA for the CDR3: TGTGCCAGCGGACTGGACGCCCGGGAGGCTGAAAAACTGTTTTTT.